The entry below gives a single T cell receptor (beta chain) sequence along with its context. Using immunoSEQ multiplex PCR, the repertoire was profiled, and TCRdb retains in-frame clones only, with some absent. Of roughly 20,000 clones in the sample, around 87% are singletons; the top ten hold roughly 12%. The CDR3 is 16 amino acids. CDR1 is SGHDT, CDR2 YYEEEE, per germline. V lost 0 bases, J lost 2 bases, and 15 bases lay in between. The sample comes from a study of T cell changes during pregnancy in multiple sclerosis. This rearrangement joins TRBV5-6 to TRBJ2-7; D may be TRBD1 (5 bases). The sample was CD8+ T cells from peripheral blood mononuclear cells, taken in the third trimester of pregnancy. The TCR sequence derives from a female donor in good health, enrolled as a control in a pregnancy study. CDR3: CASSLEGVRRAYEQYF. CDR3 bases: TGTGCCAGCAGCTTGGAAGGGGTTCGCAGGGCCTACGAGCAGTACTTC.